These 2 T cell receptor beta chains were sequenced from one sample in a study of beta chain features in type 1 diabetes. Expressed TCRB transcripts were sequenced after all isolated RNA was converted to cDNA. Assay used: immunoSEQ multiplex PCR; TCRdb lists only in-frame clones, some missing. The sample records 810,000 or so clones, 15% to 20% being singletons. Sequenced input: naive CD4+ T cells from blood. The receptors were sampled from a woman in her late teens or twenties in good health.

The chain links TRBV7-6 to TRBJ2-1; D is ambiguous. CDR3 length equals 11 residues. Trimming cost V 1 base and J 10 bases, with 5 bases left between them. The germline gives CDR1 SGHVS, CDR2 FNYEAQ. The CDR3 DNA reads TGTGCCAGCAGCTTAGTAGGCGAGCAGTTCTTC. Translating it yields CASSLVGEQFF.

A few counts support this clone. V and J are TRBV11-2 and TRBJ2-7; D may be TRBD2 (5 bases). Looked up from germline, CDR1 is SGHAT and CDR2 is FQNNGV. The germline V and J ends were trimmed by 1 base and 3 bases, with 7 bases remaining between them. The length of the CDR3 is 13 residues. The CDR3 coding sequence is TGTGCCAGCAGCTTAGTACGGGACTACGAGCAGTACTTC. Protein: CASSLVRDYEQYF.